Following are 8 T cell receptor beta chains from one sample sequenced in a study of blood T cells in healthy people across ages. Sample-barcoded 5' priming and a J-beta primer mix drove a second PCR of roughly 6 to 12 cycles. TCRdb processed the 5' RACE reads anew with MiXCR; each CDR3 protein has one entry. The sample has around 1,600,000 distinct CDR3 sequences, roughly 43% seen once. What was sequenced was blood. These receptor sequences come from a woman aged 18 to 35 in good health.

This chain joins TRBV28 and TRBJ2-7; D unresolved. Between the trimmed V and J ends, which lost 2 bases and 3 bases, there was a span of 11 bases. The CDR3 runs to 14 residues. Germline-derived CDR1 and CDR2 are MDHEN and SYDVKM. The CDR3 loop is CASSLRRQFYEQYF. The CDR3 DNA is TGTGCCAGCAGTTTAAGAAGGCAGTTCTACGAGCAGTACTTC.

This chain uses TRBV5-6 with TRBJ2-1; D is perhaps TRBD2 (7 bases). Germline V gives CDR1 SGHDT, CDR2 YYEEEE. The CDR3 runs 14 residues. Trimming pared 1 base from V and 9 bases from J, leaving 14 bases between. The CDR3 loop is CASSLPGGSSEQFF. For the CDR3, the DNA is TGTGCCAGCAGCTTGCCGGGGGGCAGCAGTGAGCAGTTCTTC.

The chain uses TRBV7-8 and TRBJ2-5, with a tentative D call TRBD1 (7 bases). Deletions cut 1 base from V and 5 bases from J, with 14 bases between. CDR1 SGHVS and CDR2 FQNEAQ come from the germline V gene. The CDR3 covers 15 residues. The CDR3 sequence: CASSLVRLGGETQYF. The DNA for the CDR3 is TGTGCCAGCAGCTTAGTGCGACTAGGGGGCGAGACCCAGTACTTC. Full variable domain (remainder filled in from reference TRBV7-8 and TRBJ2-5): GAGVSQSPRYKVAKRGQDVALRCDPISGHVSLFWYQQALGQGPEFLTYFQNEAQLDKSGLPSDRFFAERPEGSVSTLKIQRTQQEDSAVYLCASSLVRLGGETQYFGPGTRLLVL.

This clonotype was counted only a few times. The CDR3 reads CIGQGASGYTF. In DNA form, the CDR3 reads TGCATCGGACAGGGGGCTTCTGGCTACACCTTC. The chain is built from TRBV20-1 and TRBJ1-2; 11 nucleotides align to TRBD1. The CDR3 runs 11 residues. The germline V gene encodes CDR1 DFQATT and CDR2 SNEGSKA (reference sequence).

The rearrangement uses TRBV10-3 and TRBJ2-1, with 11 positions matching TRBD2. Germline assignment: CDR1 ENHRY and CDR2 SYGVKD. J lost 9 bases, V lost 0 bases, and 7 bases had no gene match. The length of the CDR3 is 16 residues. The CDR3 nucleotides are TGTGCCATCAGTGAGTCGGCTAGCGGGAGGTTGGGTGAGCAGTTCTTC. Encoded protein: CAISESASGRLGEQFF.

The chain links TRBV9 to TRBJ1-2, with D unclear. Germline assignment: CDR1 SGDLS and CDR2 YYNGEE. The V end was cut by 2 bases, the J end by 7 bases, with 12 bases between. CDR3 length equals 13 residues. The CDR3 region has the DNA TGTGCCAGCAGCGTCTCCGCGGAGGGTGGCTACACCTTC. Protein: CASSVSAEGGYTF.

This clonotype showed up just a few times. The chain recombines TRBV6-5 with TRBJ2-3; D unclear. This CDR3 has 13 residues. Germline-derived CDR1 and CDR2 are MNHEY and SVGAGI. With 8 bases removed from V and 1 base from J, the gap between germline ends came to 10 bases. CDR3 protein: CASVRTGTDTQYF. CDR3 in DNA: TGTGCCAGCGTGCGCACTGGCACAGATACGCAGTATTTT.

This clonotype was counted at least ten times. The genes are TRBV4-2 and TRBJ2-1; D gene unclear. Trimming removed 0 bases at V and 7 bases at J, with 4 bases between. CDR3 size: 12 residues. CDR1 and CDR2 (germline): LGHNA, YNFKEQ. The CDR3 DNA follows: TGTGCCAGCAGCCAAGAGTTAAATGAGCAGTTCTTC. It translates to CASSQELNEQFF.